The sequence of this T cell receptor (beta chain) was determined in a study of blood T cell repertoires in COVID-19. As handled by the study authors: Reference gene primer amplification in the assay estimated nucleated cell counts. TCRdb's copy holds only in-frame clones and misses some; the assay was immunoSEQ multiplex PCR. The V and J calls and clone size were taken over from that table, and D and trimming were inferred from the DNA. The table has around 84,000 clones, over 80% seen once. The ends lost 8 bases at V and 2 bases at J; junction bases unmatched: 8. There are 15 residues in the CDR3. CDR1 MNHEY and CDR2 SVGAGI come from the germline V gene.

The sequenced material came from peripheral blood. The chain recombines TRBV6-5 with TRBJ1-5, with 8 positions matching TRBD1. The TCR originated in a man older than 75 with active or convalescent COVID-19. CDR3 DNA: TGTGCCAGCCACAGGGGGAATACGGGCAATCAGCCCCAGCATTTT. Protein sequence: CASHRGNTGNQPQHF.